This T cell receptor beta chain derives from a study of blood T cells in healthy people across ages. Then a second PCR, running about 6 to 11 cycles, was carried out with a sample-barcoded 5' primer and a J-beta primer mix. TCRdb used MiXCR to reprocess the 5' RACE reads, holding one entry per CDR3 protein. The table lists around 1,000,000 distinct CDR3 sequences, under 30% of them singletons. This CDR3 spans 15 amino acids. Germline V lookup: CDR1 SNHLY, CDR2 FYNNEI. V was shortened by 2 bases and J by 4 bases, with 14 bases between the two germline ends. With respect to this clonotype: The antigen remains undetermined.

Regarding the study as a whole: The authors considered diversity estimates from one million T cells to be underestimates. Among long-lived donors, naive CD4+ cells were more numerous and diversity higher than in aged donors.

Separately, the same data were catalogued under a study of T cells of mothers and their children. That source notes: Thymic selection shapes TCR recombination output in related pairs, and it does so similarly in unrelated pairs.

The chain has TRBV2 and TRBJ2-5; D is ambiguous. This clonotype was obtained from a girl aged 2 to 10 in good health. Sample: blood. CDR3 amino acids: CASSETGPKAETQYF. In DNA, the CDR3 is TGTGCCAGCAGTGAAACCGGGCCAAAGGCAGAGACCCAGTACTTC.